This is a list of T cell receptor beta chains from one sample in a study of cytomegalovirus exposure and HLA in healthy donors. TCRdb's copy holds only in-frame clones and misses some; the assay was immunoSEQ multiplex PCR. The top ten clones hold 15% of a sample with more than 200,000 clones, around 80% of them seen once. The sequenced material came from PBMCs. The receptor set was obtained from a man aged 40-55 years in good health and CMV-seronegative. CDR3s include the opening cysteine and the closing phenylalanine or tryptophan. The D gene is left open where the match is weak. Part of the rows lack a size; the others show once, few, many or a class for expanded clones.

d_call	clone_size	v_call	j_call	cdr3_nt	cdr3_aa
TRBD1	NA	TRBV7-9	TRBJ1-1	TGTGCCAGCACCTACCCTGACAGGGATGGAGCTTTCTTT	CASTYPDRDGAFF
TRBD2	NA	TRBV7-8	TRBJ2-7	TGTGCCAGCAGCGACGACGGGACTAGCGGGAGTTACGAGCAGTACTTC	CASSDDGTSGSYEQYF
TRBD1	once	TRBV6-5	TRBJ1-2	TGTGCCAGCAGAAGACAGGGCCTTAGGGACTACACCTTC	CASRRQGLRDYTF
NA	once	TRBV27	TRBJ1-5	TGTGCCAGCAGTTCCTCAGGTAGTCGGCCCCAGCATTTT	CASSSSGSRPQHF
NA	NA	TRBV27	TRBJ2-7	TGTGCCAGCAGTTTAGGCGGATCTCTCTACGAGCAGTACTTC	CASSLGGSLYEQYF
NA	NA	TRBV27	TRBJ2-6	TGTGCCAGCAGTTCCCCTAGCTCTGGGGCCAACGTCCTGACTTTC	CASSSPSSGANVLTF
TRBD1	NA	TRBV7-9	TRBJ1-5	TGTGCCAGCAGCCTGGGACAGGGGTATCAGCCCCAGCATTTT	CASSLGQGYQPQHF
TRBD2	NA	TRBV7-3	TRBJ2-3	TGTGCCAGCAGTAGCGGGGGGACAGATACGCAGTATTTT	CASSSGGTDTQYF
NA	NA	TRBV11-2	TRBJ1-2	TGTGCCAGCAGCTTAGGAGTGCTGTCGGCGGTTGGCTACACCTTC	CASSLGVLSAVGYTF
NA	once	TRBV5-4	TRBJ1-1	TGTGCCAGCAGCTTGGCTGGGGTGGAGGGCACTGAAGCTTTCTTT	CASSLAGVEGTEAFF
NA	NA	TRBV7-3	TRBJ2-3	TGTGCCAGCAGCTCACAGCGCACAGATACGCAGTATTTT	CASSSQRTDTQYF
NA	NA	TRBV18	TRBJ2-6	TGTGCCAGCTCACCAGCGACTTCTGGGGCCAACGTCCTGACTTTC	CASSPATSGANVLTF
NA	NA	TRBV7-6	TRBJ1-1	TGTGCCAGCAGCTACGAGCAAGGACTTATGAACACTGAAGCTTTCTTT	CASSYEQGLMNTEAFF
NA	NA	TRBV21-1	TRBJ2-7	TGTGCCAGCAGCAAAGAAACTAGAGAGCAGTACTTC	CASSKETREQYF
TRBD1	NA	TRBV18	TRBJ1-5	TGTGCCAGCTCACCTCCAGCGACAGGGGCGATCCATCAGCCCCAGCATTTT	CASSPPATGAIHQPQHF
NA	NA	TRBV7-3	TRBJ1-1	TGTGCCAGCAGCTTAACGTCTCCAGTTACGACTGAAGCTTTCTTT	CASSLTSPVTTEAFF
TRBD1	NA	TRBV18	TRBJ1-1	TGTGCCAGCTCACCACCGAAGGGACAGGGAGGCACTGAAGCTTTCTTT	CASSPPKGQGGTEAFF
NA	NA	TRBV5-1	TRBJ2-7	TGCGCCAGCAGCTTGGAAGCTTATAGCTACGAGCAGTACTTC	CASSLEAYSYEQYF
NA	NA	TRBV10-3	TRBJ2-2	TGTGCCATCAGAGCATTAAACACCGGGGAGCTGTTTTTT	CAIRALNTGELFF
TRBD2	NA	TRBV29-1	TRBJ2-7	TGCAGCGTGGCCCCCAGAGCGGGAGGAACCTACGAGCAGTACTTC	CSVAPRAGGTYEQYF
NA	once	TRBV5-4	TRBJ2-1	TGTGCCAGCAGCTTGGTATCGGGTCCGAACGGTGAGCAGTTCTTC	CASSLVSGPNGEQFF
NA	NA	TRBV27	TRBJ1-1	TGTGCCAGCTCGAGACAGATGAACACTGAAGCTTTCTTT	CASSRQMNTEAFF
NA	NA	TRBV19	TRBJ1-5	TGTGCCAGTAGGATCCGGACAGTCCATCAGCCCCAGCATTTT	CASRIRTVHQPQHF
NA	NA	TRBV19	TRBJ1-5	TGTGCCAGTAGTAGGGCAGGGCCCCATCAGCCCCAGCATTTT	CASSRAGPHQPQHF
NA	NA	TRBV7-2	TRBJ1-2	TGTGCCAGCAGCTTTGAGTCCGGCTACACCTTC	CASSFESGYTF
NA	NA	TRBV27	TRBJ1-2	TGTGCCAGCAGGTCGGCGGGGTTTGGATATGGCTACACCTTC	CASRSAGFGYGYTF
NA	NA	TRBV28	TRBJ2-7	TGTGCCAGCAGTCGCCGGACTAGGGGGGCGTACTTC	CASSRRTRGAYF
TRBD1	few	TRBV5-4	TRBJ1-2	TGTGCCAGCAGCTCTGAACAGGGGGCCTTGGACTATGGCTACACCTTC	CASSSEQGALDYGYTF
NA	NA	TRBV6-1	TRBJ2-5	TGTGCCAGCAGTGAGTGGGGGCTTGGGGAGACCCAGTACTTC	CASSEWGLGETQYF
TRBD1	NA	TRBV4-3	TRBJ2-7	TGCGCCAGCAGCCATGCCGGGACAGGCACCTACGAGCAGTACTTC	CASSHAGTGTYEQYF
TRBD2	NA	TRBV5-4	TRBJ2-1	TGTGCCAGCAGCTTGGTGGCTAGCGGGGAGATCTCCTACAATGAGCAGTTCTTC	CASSLVASGEISYNEQFF
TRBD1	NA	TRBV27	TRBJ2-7	TGTGCCAGCAGTTTCGGGGGACAGGGCTACGAGCAGTACTTC	CASSFGGQGYEQYF
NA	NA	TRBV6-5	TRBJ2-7	TGTGCCAGCAGCCCACTAGACGGGTACTACGAGCAGTACTTC	CASSPLDGYYEQYF
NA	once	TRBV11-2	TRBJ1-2	TGTGCCAGCAGCCCCGGGGGTTCTTACTATGGCTACACCTTC	CASSPGGSYYGYTF
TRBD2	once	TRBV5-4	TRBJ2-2	TGTGCCAGCAGCTTATCGGCTAGCGGGGCTAACGGGGAGCTGTTTTTT	CASSLSASGANGELFF
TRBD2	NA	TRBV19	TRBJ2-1	TGTGCCAGTAGTATTCTCGCTAGCGGGGTGTACAATGAGCAGTTCTTC	CASSILASGVYNEQFF
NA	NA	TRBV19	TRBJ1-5	TGTGCCAGTAGTCCAAGCAATCAGCCCCAGCATTTT	CASSPSNQPQHF
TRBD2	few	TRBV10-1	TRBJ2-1	TGCGCCAGCAGCAGGGGACTAGCGGGCAATGAGCAGTTCTTC	CASSRGLAGNEQFF
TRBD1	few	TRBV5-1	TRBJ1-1	TGCGCCAGCAGCTGGGACAGTAACACTGAAGCTTTCTTT	CASSWDSNTEAFF
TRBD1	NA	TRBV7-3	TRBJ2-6	TGTGCCAGCAGCCCCGGACAGGCTGGGGCCAACGTCCTGACTTTC	CASSPGQAGANVLTF
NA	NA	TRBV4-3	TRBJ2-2	TGCGCCAGCAGCTATTCCCCGGACAGTCACACCGGGGAGCTGTTTTTT	CASSYSPDSHTGELFF
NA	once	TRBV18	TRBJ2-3	TGTGCCAGCTCACCAAATGGGGGCATTACAGATACGCAGTATTTT	CASSPNGGITDTQYF
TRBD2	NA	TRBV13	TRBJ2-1	TGTGCCAGCAGCTTAGCGGGGGGGCAGAATGAGCAGTTCTTC	CASSLAGGQNEQFF
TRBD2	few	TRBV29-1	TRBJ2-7	TGCAGCGCCGCCGGCGGGGGGGTAAACGAGCAGTACTTC	CSAAGGGVNEQYF
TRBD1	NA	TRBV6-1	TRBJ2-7	TGTGCCAGCATTAGGACAGGGAAATCCTACGAGCAGTACTTC	CASIRTGKSYEQYF
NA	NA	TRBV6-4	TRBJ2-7	TGTGCCAGCAGTGCCTCTCCCCGGGTTTCCTACGAGCAGTACTTC	CASSASPRVSYEQYF
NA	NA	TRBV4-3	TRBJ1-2	TGCGCCAGCAGCCAAGTGACAAACGACCACTATGGCTACACCTTC	CASSQVTNDHYGYTF
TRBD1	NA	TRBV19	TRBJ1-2	TGTGCCAGTAGTATGGGACAGGGGTACTATGGCTACACCTTC	CASSMGQGYYGYTF
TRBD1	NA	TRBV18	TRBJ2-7	TGTGCCAGCTCACCGCCCGGGACAGTTTTTCACGAGCAGTACTTC	CASSPPGTVFHEQYF
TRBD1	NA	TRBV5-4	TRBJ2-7	TGTGCCAGCAGCGCGACAGGGGGTCAGGACGAGCAGTACTTC	CASSATGGQDEQYF